This paragraph reports one TCR beta chain. Its target antigen remains unknown. No much larger clone is present one base from it, and per-base qualities are unavailable. Its CDR3 holds 15 amino acids, cysteine through phenylalanine. Only the CDR3 DNA is retained, 45 bases long and in frame from the first base. The junction shows trimming of 5 bases on V and 2 bases on J, and the gene matches do not reach 6 bases of it. The germline V gene yields SNHLY for CDR1 and FYNNEI for CDR2. This sample was taken from a study of blood T cell repertoires in COVID-19 (dated by TCRdb to about 2020). For the wider study: The collaborator samples originated in the United States, Italy and Spain and spanned the acute and convalescent phases of COVID-19. HLA class I and class II types, where available, came from metadata supplied by the sample provider rather than from assay-based typing. The repertoires were made available in a free public database intended to serve as a resource for research on the immune response to SARS-CoV-2. Nearly every sample came with metadata listing a de-identified subject ID, COVID-19 status, age in years and sex. The dataset comprised deeply sampled blood TCRbeta repertoires from subjects exposed to, actively infected with, or recovered from COVID-19. The prospective study material was composed of cDNA or gDNA derived from T cells, B-cell-depleted T cells, or PBMCs. The samples were drawn from two sources: the first 160 participants of the ongoing ImmuneRACE study, and 950 to 1,500 subjects contributed by 6 global collaborators.

General study outcomes and caveats: The quantity of clinical and demographic metadata differed by source and by participant and was supplied without curation.

TCRbeta CDR3 regions were amplified from genomic DNA using the immunoSEQ Assay, a bias-controlled multiplex PCR. Concerning the study's data processing: The number of nucleated cells in each sample was estimated by amplification of reference gene primers within the assay. Sequence reads were collapsed and filtered to measure the absolute abundance of every unique TCRbeta CDR3 rearrangement. Productive Simpson clonality was computed per sample as the square root of Simpson's diversity index over productive rearrangements. TCRdb limited this immuneACCESS table to in-frame rearrangements with V and J called. A share of clones is missing; checked studies link under half to unresolved V genes, and the rest is unexplained. The V and J calls and clone size come from that table; D and trimming were worked out from the DNA. The sample includes approximately 200,000 clones, with around 86% observed a single time. Less than 3% of the sample is held by the ten biggest clonotypes.

Each collaborating institution followed its own protocols to collect whole blood in K2EDTA tubes. Collaborator samples were shipped for TCRbeta analysis as frozen whole blood, isolated PBMCs, or DNA extracted from either sample type. The chain uses TRBV2 and TRBJ2-3, with 8 bases matching TRBD1. The receptor's source is a woman between 25 and 40 years old with active or convalescent COVID-19. Sequencing used peripheral blood. The DNA reads TGTGCCAGCAGTCCCCGGGACAGGTACACAGATACGCAGTATTTT. Translated, it reads CASSPRDRYTDTQYF.